This TCR beta chain was sequenced during a study of T cells in Graves' hyperthyroidism and ophthalmopathy. Amplified TCR beta CDR3 regions derived from RNA transcripts. The HTBI primer set drove a first-round RT-PCR of the TCR CDR3. TCRdb re-called the multiplex PCR reads with MiXCR, one entry per CDR3 protein. Here the sample spans hundreds of thousands of distinct CDR3 sequences, about 38% being singletons. Absent ophthalmopathy progression within 18 months defined stable Graves' hyperthyroidism. Source material for PBMCs was roughly 10 ml fresh peripheral blood. Germline assignment: CDR1 SGHRS and CDR2 YFSETQ. CDR3 length: 15 residues. V was clipped by 0 bases and J by 7 bases, with 16 bases between them.

The sequencing input was blood. The V gene is TRBV5-1, the J gene TRBJ1-1; D ambiguous. This receptor was identified in a man between 18 and 29 years old with Graves' hyperthyroidism. This CDR3 reads CASSLVSPNYLEAFF. In nucleotides, the CDR3 is TGCGCCAGCAGCTTGGTATCCCCGAACTATCTTGAAGCTTTCTTT.